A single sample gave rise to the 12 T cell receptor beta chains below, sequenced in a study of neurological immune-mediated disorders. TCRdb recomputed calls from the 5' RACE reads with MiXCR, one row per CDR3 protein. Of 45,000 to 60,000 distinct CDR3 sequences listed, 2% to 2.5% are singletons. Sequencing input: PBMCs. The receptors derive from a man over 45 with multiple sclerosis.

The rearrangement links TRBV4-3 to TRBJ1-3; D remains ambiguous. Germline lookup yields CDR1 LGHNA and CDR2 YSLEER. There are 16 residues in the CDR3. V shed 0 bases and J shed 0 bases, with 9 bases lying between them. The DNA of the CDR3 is TGCGCCAGCAGCCAAGATCGGTCCCTCTCTGGAAACACCATATATTTT. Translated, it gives CASSQDRSLSGNTIYF.

This CDR3 reads CASSESGGRNTGELFF. CDR3 in DNA: TGCGCCAGCAGTGAGTCGGGCGGGAGAAACACCGGGGAGCTGTTTTTT. J is TRBJ2-2 and V is TRBV10-2; 7 bases line up with TRBD2. This CDR3 spans 16 amino acids. V lost 0 bases to trimming and J lost 2 bases; unmatched junction nucleotides: 3. In germline, CDR1 is WSHSY, CDR2 SAAADI.

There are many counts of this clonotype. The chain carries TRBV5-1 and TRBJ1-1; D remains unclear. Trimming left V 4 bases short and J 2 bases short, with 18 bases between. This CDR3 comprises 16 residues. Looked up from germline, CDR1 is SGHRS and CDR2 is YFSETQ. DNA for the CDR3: TGCGCCAGCAGCCCCATCACCACGGCGCTAAACACTGAAGCTTTCTTT. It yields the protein CASSPITTALNTEAFF.

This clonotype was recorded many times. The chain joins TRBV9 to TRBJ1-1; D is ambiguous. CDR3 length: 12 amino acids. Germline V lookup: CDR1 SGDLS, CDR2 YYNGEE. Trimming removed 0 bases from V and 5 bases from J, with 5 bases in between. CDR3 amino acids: CASSVEGTEAFF. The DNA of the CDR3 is TGTGCCAGCAGCGTAGAGGGAACTGAAGCTTTCTTT.

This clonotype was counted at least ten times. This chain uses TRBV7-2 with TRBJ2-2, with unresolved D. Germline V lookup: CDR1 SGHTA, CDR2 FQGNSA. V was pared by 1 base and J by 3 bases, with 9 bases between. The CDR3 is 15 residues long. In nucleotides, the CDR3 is TGTGCCAGCAGCTTAGTTCGGCAAGACACCGGGGAGCTGTTTTTT. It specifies CASSLVRQDTGELFF.

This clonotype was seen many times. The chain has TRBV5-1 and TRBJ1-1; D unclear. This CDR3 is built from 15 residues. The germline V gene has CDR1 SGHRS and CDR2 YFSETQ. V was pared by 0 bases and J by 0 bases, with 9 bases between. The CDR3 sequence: CASSLGALMNTEAFF. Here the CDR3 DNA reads TGCGCCAGCAGCTTGGGAGCTCTTATGAACACTGAAGCTTTCTTT.

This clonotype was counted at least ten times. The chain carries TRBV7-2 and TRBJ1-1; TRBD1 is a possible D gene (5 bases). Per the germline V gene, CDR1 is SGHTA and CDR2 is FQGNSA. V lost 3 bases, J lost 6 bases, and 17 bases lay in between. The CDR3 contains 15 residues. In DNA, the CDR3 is TGTGCCAGCAGCTTTTACTCGGGGGAATCGGCTGAAGCTTTCTTT. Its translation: CASSFYSGESAEAFF.

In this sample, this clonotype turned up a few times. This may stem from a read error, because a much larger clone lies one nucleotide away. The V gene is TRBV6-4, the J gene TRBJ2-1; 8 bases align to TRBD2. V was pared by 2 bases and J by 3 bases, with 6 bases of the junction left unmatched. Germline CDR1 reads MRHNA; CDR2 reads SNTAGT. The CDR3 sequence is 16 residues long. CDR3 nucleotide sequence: TGTGCCAGCAGTGACACTAGCGGCAGCTACTACAATGAGCAGTTCTTC. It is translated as CASSDTSGSYYNEQFF.

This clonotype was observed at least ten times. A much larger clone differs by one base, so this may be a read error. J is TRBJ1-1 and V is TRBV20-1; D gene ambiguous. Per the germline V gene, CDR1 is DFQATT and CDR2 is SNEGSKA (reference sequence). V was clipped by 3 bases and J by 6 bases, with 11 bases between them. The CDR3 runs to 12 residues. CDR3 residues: CSASTGPAEAFF. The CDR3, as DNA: TGCAGTGCTAGTACTGGACCAGCTGAAGCTTTCTTT.

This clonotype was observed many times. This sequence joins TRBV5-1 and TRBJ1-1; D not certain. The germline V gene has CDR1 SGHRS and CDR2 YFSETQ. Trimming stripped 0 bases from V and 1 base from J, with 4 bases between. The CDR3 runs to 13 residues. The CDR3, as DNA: TGCGCCAGCAGCTTGGAACAGAACACTGAAGCTTTCTTT. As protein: CASSLEQNTEAFF. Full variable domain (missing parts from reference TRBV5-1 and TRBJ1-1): KAGVTQTPRYLIKTRGQQVTLSCSPISGHRSVSWYQQTPGQGLQFLFEYFSETQRNKGNFPGRFSGRQFSNSRSEMNVSTLELGDSALYLCASSLEQNTEAFFGQGTRLTVV.

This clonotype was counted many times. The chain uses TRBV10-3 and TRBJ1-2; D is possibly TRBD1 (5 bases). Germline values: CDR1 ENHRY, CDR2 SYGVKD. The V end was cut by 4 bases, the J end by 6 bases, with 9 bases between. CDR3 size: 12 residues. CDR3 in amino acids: CAISGGADGYTF. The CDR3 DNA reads TGTGCCATCAGTGGTGGGGCGGATGGCTACACCTTC.

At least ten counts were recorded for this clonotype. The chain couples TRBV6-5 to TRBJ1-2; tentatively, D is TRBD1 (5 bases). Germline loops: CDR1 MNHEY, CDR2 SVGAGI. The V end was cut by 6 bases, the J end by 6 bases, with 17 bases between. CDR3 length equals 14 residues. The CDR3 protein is CASSHRDRRNGYTF. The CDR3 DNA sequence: TGTGCCAGCAGCCACCGGGACCGAAGAAATGGCTACACCTTC.